This TCR beta chain was profiled in a study of blood T cell repertoires in COVID-19. Overall study: Collection of acute and convalescent COVID-19 samples took place in the United States, Italy and Spain. The cDNA or gDNA used as material had been derived from T cells, B-cell-depleted T cells, or PBMCs.

Original analysis: Nucleated cell counts were estimated from reference gene primer amplification. Assay: immunoSEQ multiplex PCR; the TCRdb copy retains only in-frame clones and omits some. The DNA was the basis for D and trimming; V, J and clone size are from that table. The data hold over 90,000 clones, with 75% to 85% observed a single time. One Seattle source followed patients from active infection through their disease course. This receptor was obtained from a man older than 75 with COVID-19, enrolled during active disease. The source material was peripheral blood.

The CDR3 region is CASSPPAGFDTEAFF. The CDR3 DNA is TGTGCCAGCTCACCACCGGCAGGATTTGACACTGAAGCTTTCTTT. This chain joins TRBV18 and TRBJ1-1; D is undetermined. V lost 0 bases to trimming and J lost 3 bases, with 11 bases between them. Germline assignment: CDR1 KGHSH and CDR2 LQKENI. The CDR3 contains 15 residues.